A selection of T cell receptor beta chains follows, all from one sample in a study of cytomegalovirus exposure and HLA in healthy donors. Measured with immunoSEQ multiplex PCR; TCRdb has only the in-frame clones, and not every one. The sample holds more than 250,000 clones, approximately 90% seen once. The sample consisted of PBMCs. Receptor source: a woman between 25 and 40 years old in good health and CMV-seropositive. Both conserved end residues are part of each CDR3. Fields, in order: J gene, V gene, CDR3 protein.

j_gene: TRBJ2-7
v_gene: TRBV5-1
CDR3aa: CASSRDTYEQYF

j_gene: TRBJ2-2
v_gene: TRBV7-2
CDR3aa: CASSLGARGTGELFF

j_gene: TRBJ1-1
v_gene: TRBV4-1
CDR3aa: CASSQDEQGYTEAFF

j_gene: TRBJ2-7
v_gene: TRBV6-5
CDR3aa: CASSYSGSAAEQYF

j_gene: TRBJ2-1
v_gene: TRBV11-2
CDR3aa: CASSEMGGDNEQFF

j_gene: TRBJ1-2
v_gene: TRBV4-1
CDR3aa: CASSQTPNYGYTF

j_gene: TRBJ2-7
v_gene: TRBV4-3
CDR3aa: CASSQDYRQTSTYEQYF

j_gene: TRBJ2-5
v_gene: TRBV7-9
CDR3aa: CASSPRLGWETQYF

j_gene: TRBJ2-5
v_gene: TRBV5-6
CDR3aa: CASSFDSLGAETQYF

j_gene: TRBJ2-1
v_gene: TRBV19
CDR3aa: CASSIGGLGNEQFF

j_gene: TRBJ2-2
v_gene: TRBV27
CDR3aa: CASSSIGGGTGELFF

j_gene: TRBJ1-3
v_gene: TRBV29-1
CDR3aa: CSVLGLQSSGNAIYF

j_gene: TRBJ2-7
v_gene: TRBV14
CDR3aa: CASSQRRSGENYEQYF

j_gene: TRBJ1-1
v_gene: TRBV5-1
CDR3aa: CASSLPTPGNTEAFF

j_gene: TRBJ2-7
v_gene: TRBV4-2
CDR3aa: CASSQTTYEQYF

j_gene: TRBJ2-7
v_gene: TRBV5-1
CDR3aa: CASSLGGGYDEQYF

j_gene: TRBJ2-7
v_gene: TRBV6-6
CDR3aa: CASSSDTVGRYEQYF

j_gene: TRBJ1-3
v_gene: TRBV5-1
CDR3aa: CASRETGSGNTIYF

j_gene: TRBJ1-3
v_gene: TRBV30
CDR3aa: CAWSGRNTIYF

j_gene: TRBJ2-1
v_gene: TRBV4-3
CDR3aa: CASSQDYPLSLGYNEQFF

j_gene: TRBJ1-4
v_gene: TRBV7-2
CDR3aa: CASSSSGTGREKLFF

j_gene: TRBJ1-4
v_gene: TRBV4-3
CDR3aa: CASSQDLGTATNEKLFF

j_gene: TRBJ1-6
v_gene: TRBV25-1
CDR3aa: CASRTGSYNSPLHF

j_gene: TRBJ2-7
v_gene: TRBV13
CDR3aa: CASSFEANEQYF

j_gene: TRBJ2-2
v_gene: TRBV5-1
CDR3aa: CASGTGDAGELFF

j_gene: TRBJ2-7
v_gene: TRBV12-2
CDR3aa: CASTSSIAGGSYEQYF

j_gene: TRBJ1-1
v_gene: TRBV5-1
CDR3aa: CASSLGSVGNTEAFF

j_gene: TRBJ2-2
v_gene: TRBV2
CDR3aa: CASSEVVTGELFF

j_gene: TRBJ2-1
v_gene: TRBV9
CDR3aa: CASSVGQGGGNEQFF

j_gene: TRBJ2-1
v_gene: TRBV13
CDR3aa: CASSPRTSGISEQFF

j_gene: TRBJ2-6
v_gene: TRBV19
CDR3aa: CASSIDLPDVAGANVLTF

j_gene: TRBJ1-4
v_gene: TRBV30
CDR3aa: CAWSEVGHRREKLFF

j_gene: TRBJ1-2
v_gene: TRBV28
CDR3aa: CASSFQRADRDGYTF

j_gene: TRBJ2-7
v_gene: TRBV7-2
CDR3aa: CASSSLGVDYEQYF

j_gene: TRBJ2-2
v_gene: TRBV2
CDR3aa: CASSDPRDRGLTGELFF

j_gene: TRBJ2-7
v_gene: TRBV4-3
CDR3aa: CASSQDKAEQYF

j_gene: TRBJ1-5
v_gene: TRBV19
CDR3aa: CASSIYGGSNQPQHF

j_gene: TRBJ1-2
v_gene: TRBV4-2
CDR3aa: CASSQERGYGYTF

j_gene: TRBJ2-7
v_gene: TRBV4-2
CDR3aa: CASSQVGAQAYYEQYF

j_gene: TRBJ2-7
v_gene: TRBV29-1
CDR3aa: CSVTGARSYEQYF

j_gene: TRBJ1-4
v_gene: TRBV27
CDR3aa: CASSLNSVNEKLFF

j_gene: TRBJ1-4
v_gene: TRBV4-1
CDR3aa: CASSQWDRASPREKLFF

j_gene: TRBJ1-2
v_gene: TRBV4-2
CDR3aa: CASSQDLIRDSSYGYTF

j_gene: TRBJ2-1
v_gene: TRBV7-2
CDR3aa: CASSKKGIEQFF

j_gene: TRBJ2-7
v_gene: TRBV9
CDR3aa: CASSPRDPYEQYF

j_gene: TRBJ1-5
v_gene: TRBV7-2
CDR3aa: CASSLGDRGQPQHF

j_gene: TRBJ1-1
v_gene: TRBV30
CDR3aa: CAWRWDRGWTEAFF

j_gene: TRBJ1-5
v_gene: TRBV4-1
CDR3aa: CASSQDQGRNQPQHF

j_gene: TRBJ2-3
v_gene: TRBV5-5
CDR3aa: CASSFPTSTDTQYF

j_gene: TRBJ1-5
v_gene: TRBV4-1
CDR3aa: CASSPDRRNQPQHF

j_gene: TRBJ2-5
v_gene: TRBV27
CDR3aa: CASRPGSEETQYF